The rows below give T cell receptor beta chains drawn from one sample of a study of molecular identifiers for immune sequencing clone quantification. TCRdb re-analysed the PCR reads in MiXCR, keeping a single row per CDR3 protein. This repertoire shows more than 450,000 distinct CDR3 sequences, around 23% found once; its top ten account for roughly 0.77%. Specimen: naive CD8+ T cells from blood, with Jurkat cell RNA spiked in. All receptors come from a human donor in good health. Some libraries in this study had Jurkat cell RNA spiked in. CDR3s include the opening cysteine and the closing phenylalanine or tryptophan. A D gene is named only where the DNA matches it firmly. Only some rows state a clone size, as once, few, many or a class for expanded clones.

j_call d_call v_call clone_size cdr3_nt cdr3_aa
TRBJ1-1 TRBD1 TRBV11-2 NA TGTGCCAGCAGCCGCACCACCACAGGGGGCCCTGAAGCTTTCTTT CASSRTTTGGPEAFF
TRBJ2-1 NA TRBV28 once TGTGCCAGCAGACCCGATCCCGATGAGCAGTTCTTC CASRPDPDEQFF
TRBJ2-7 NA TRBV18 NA TGTGCCAGCTCACCACCGCTCACAGGGATCCCCTACGAGCAGTACTTC CASSPPLTGIPYEQYF
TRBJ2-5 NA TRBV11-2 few TGTGCCAGCAGCTTACAGGGTTCGGAGACCCAGTACTTC CASSLQGSETQYF
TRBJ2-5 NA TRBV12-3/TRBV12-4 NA TGTGCCAGCAGTCTCCTCGCTCCGACGGGGAACCAAGAGACCCAGTACTTC CASSLLAPTGNQETQYF
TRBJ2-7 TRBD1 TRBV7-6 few TGTGCCAGCAGCTTGGTCGACAGGGGGCGCGAAGAGCAGTACTTC CASSLVDRGREEQYF
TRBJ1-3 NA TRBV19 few TGTGCCAGTAGTCCGGGACCTGCTGGAAACACCATATATTTT CASSPGPAGNTIYF
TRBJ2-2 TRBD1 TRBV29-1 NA TGCAGCGTGGCCTTCAGGGGGCAAACCGGGGAGCTGTTTTTT CSVAFRGQTGELFF
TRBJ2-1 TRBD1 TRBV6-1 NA TGTGCCAGCAGTGAAGTCGGGGACAGGGCCGTCCCGGGGTTCTTC CASSEVGDRAVPGFF
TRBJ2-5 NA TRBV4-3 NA TGCGCCAGCAGCCAAGGGGTGGCAGGGACCCAGTACTTC CASSQGVAGTQYF
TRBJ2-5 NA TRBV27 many TGTGCCAGCAGTAAGCGGAGTACGAGAGAGACCCAGTACTTC CASSKRSTRETQYF
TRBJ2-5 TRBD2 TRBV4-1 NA TGCGCCAGCAGCAGTGGGACTACTAAAGAGACCCAGTACTTC CASSSGTTKETQYF
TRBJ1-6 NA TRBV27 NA TGTGCCAGCGGTCCAAGCAGGGGTTGGGATTCACCCCTCCACTTT CASGPSRGWDSPLHF
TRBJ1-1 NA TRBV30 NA TGTGCCTGGTCGGACGGACCTGAAGCTTTCTTT CAWSDGPEAFF
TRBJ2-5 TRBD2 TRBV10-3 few TGTGCCATCAGTGAGTCCCTCCCCTCCGGGGGGAGAGCGACCCAGTACTTC CAISESLPSGGRATQYF
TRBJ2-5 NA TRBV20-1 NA TGCTGTGCTAGTGCTCTAGCGAGAGTGGAGACCCAGTACTTC CCASALARVETQYF
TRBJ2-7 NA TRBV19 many TGTGCCAGTAGTACTCGGGACGGCCTATACGAGCAGTACTTC CASSTRDGLYEQYF
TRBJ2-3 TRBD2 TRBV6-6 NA TGTGCCAGCAGTTTCTTCGGGCTAGCGGGGGGCTTGAGCACAGATACGCAGTATTTT CASSFFGLAGGLSTDTQYF
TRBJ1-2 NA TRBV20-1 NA TGCAGTGCTAGGCCGGGGGAGAGCTATGCCTACACCTTC CSARPGESYAYTF
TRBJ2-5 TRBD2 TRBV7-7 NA TGTGCTAGCAGTGGGACTAGCGGGAGGGCCCCGGAGACCCAGTACTTC CASSGTSGRAPETQYF
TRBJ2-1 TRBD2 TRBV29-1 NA TGCAGCGTTGATGGTTCTCGACTAGCGTCGAGCTCCTGCAATGAGCAGTTCTTC CSVDGSRLASSSCNEQFF
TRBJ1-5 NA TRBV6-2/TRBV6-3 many TGTGCCAGCAGTTACTGGGGTAATCAGCCCCAGCATTTT CASSYWGNQPQHF
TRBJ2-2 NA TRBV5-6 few TGTGCCAGCAGCTACGGTTATCCCGGGGAGCTGTTTTTT CASSYGYPGELFF
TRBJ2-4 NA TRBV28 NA TGTGCCAGCAATTTCAAGGGGTTCGCCAAAAACGTTCAGTACTTC CASNFKGFAKNVQYF
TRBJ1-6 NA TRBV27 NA TGTGCCAGCAGTACAGGACGGCCCGCGGCCCTCCACTTT CASSTGRPAALHF
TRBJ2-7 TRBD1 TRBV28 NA TGTGCCAGCAGGCATCTACAGGGGGCGGGCTACGAGCAGTACTTC CASRHLQGAGYEQYF
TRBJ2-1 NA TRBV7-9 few TGTGCCAGCAGCTTGGCCGGAGGGGGCAGTGTTGACAATGAGCAGTTCTTC CASSLAGGGSVDNEQFF
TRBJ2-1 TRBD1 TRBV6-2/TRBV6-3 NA TGTGCCAGCAGTTGGGGACAGAGCTCCTACAATGAGCAGTTCTTC CASSWGQSSYNEQFF
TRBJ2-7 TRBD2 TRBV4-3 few TGCGCCAGCAGCCAAGGCCTAGCGGGGCCCTACGAGCAGTACTTC CASSQGLAGPYEQYF
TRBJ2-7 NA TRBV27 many TGTGCCAGCAGTCCCGGGGTCGAGCAGTACTTC CASSPGVEQYF
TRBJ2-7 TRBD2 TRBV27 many TGTGCCAGCGGGGCTAGCGGGGACTACGAGCAGTACTTC CASGASGDYEQYF
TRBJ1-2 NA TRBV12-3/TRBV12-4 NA TGTGCCAGCAGTTCTCCTACAAGGTCGGGCTACACCTTC CASSSPTRSGYTF
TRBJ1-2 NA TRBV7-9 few TGTGCCAGCAGCTCTAGCGGGCACTATGGCTACACCTTC CASSSSGHYGYTF
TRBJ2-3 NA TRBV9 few TGTGCCAGCAGTGGGGGGGGGCTACCCCCGGATACGCAGTATTTT CASSGGGLPPDTQYF
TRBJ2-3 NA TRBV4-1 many TGCGCCAGCAGCCACATTGGGAGCACAGATACGCAGTATTTT CASSHIGSTDTQYF
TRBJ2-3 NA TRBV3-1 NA TGTGCCAGCAGCCCCCCCCTGGACACAGATACGCAGTATTTT CASSPPLDTDTQYF
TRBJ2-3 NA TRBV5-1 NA TGCGCCAGCAGCTTGGTTTCGGGGTTCCCAGATACGCAGTATTTT CASSLVSGFPDTQYF
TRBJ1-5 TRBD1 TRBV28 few TGTGCCAGCAGTTTACCTTTCGGACAGGAGCTGGGTGACAATCAGCCCCAGCATTTT CASSLPFGQELGDNQPQHF
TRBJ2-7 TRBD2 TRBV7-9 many TGTGCCAGCAGCTTATCAGCGGGAACCTACGAGCAGTACTTC CASSLSAGTYEQYF
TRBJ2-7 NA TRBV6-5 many TGTGCCAGCAGTTGGGCCCGGTGGGGCGAGCAGTACTTC CASSWARWGEQYF
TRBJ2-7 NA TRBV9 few TGTGCCAGCGGAGGGGGGGACAGCTCCTACGAGCAGTACTTC CASGGGDSSYEQYF
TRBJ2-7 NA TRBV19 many TGTGCCAGTAGTCCTTCGCCGGCCTACGAGCAGTACTTC CASSPSPAYEQYF